These T cell receptor beta chains were read from a single sample in a study of blood T cell repertoires in COVID-19. Clones were sequenced by immunoSEQ multiplex PCR, and TCRdb holds only the in-frame ones, with some missing. The table records about 410,000 clones, around 89% of them present only once. The sequenced material came from peripheral blood. The source is a woman aged 40-49 years with COVID-19, enrolled during active disease. Both conserved end residues are part of each CDR3. The order of the fields is D gene, V gene, clone size, J gene, CDR3 DNA, CDR3 protein. The D gene is left open where the match is weak. Clone size is given for some rows only: seen once, a few or many times, or a class if the clone is expanded.

D: TRBD1
V: TRBV10-3
size: -
J: TRBJ1-1
DNA: TGTGCCATCAGTGAGACCTACAGGGGGCAAGACACTGAAGCTTTCTTT
CDR3: CAISETYRGQDTEAFF

D: TRBD1
V: TRBV5-5
size: -
J: TRBJ2-2
DNA: TGTGCCAGCAGCTTGGACAGGGGGAACACCGGGGAGCTGTTTTTT
CDR3: CASSLDRGNTGELFF

D: TRBD2
V: TRBV19
size: -
J: TRBJ2-2
DNA: TGTGCCAGTAGTAGAAGGACTAGCGGGAGTGCCGGGGAGCTGTTTTTT
CDR3: CASSRRTSGSAGELFF

D: -
V: TRBV28
size: -
J: TRBJ1-5
DNA: TGTGCCAGCAGTTTACCTACGAACCATATCTCCCGGAGCAATCAGCCCCAGCATTTT
CDR3: CASSLPTNHISRSNQPQHF

D: TRBD1
V: TRBV6-5
size: once
J: TRBJ1-4
DNA: TGTGCCAGCAGACCCCCGGGACAGAATGAAAAACTGTTTTTT
CDR3: CASRPPGQNEKLFF

D: -
V: TRBV7-9
size: -
J: TRBJ1-1
DNA: TGTGCCAGCAGCTTAGAGATTGAGAATCCAGCTTTCTTT
CDR3: CASSLEIENPAFF

D: TRBD2
V: TRBV5-4
size: -
J: TRBJ2-7
DNA: TGTGCCAGCAGCTTATTAAGCGGGAGTGGCTCCTACGAGCAGTACTTC
CDR3: CASSLLSGSGSYEQYF

D: -
V: TRBV6-6
size: -
J: TRBJ1-3
DNA: TGTGCCAGCAGTAAGGACAGATTTAGCTCTGGAAACACCATATATTTT
CDR3: CASSKDRFSSGNTIYF

D: TRBD1
V: TRBV7-8
size: once
J: TRBJ2-1
DNA: TGTGCCAGCAGCACCCGACAGGGAGTAGTGGTGAGCAATGAGCAGTTCTTC
CDR3: CASSTRQGVVVSNEQFF

D: TRBD1
V: TRBV19
size: -
J: TRBJ1-2
DNA: TGTGCCAGTAGTTTCCCGTCAGGGGGGACTAACTATGGCTACACCTTC
CDR3: CASSFPSGGTNYGYTF

D: TRBD1
V: TRBV2
size: -
J: TRBJ2-7
DNA: TGTGCCAGCAGTACCGGGACAGGGGATCCCTACGAGCAGTACTTC
CDR3: CASSTGTGDPYEQYF

D: TRBD1
V: TRBV27
size: -
J: TRBJ2-7
DNA: TGTGCCAGCAGGAGTGGACAGGGTACCCGGTACGAGCAGTACTTC
CDR3: CASRSGQGTRYEQYF

D: -
V: TRBV6-5
size: -
J: TRBJ1-2
DNA: TGTGCCAGCAGCATGACAGGTTCCTATGGCTACACCTTC
CDR3: CASSMTGSYGYTF

D: -
V: TRBV4-3
size: -
J: TRBJ1-2
DNA: TGCGCCAGCAGCTTCCGGGAGATTCATGTTGATGGCTACACCTTC
CDR3: CASSFREIHVDGYTF

D: -
V: TRBV28
size: -
J: TRBJ1-5
DNA: TGTGCCAGCCGAGTAGCCTCCCACGGGGTTGGGAATCAGCCCCAGCATTTT
CDR3: CASRVASHGVGNQPQHF

D: TRBD2
V: TRBV11-2
size: -
J: TRBJ2-1
DNA: TGTGCCAGCAGCTTATTCCCTTCCGGGAGGCCCGTAGATGAGCAGTTCTTC
CDR3: CASSLFPSGRPVDEQFF

D: -
V: TRBV25-1
size: -
J: TRBJ2-2
DNA: TGTGCCAGCAGTGCATCCCTCGGGGACACCGGGGAGCTGTTTTTT
CDR3: CASSASLGDTGELFF

D: TRBD2
V: TRBV6-6
size: -
J: TRBJ2-1
DNA: TGTGCCACTTCCCCCGGGACTAGGCAGTTCTTC
CDR3: CATSPGTRQFF

D: TRBD1
V: TRBV6-2/TRBV6-3
size: -
J: TRBJ1-2
DNA: TGTGCCAGCAGTTACCCCGGGACAGTCTATGGCTACACCTTC
CDR3: CASSYPGTVYGYTF

D: -
V: TRBV7-8
size: -
J: TRBJ1-6
DNA: TGTGCCAGCAGCCCGACATCAACTGAACTCCACTTT
CDR3: CASSPTSTELHF

D: -
V: TRBV30
size: -
J: TRBJ2-5
DNA: TGTGCCTGGAGTGTACCCGGTGGTAGCCCTTTCCTCGGAGAGACCCAGTACTTC
CDR3: CAWSVPGGSPFLGETQYF

D: -
V: TRBV7-2
size: -
J: TRBJ2-7
DNA: TGTGCCAGCAGCTTAGTGGGGCAGACCGAGCAGTACTTC
CDR3: CASSLVGQTEQYF

D: -
V: TRBV7-2
size: -
J: TRBJ1-6
DNA: TGTGCCAGCACCTTGGACTGGATGAATTCACCCCTCCACTTT
CDR3: CASTLDWMNSPLHF

D: -
V: TRBV30
size: few
J: TRBJ1-3
DNA: TGTGCCTGGAGTTTTGCTATTGGAAACACCATATATTTT
CDR3: CAWSFAIGNTIYF

D: TRBD1
V: TRBV6-5
size: -
J: TRBJ2-7
DNA: TGTGCCAGCAGGCGTGACAGGGGAACGGCCTACGAGCAGTACTTC
CDR3: CASRRDRGTAYEQYF

D: -
V: TRBV19
size: -
J: TRBJ2-1
DNA: TGTGCCAGTAGTACACGGACAGACTACAATGAGCAGTTCTTC
CDR3: CASSTRTDYNEQFF

D: TRBD1
V: TRBV4-2
size: -
J: TRBJ1-4
DNA: TGTGCCAGCAGCCAAGGAGGGACAGCAACTAATGAAAAACTGTTTTTT
CDR3: CASSQGGTATNEKLFF

D: TRBD2
V: TRBV28
size: -
J: TRBJ2-7
DNA: TGTGCCACTTATAGCGGGAGCTCCTACGAGCAGTACTTC
CDR3: CATYSGSSYEQYF